This TCR beta chain derives from a study of Graves' ophthalmopathy and Graves' hyperthyroidism. Study outcomes and limitations: The model predicted progression of ophthalmopathy with a sensitivity of just over 70%, and its specificity was 72% to 85%.

This clonotype was counted at least ten times. Its target is not known. Using RNA transcripts, the TCR beta CDR3 regions were amplified. In the first round, RT-PCR was carried out with HTBI primers, and a multiplex PCR formed the second round. From the multiplex PCR reads, TCRdb called clonotypes with MiXCR, one entry per CDR3 protein. The table has more than 550,000 distinct CDR3 sequences, about two fifths seen once. Germline V gene data show CDR1 as MNHEY and CDR2 as SVGEGT. The CDR3 has 13 amino acids. V trimming: 5 bases; J trimming: 6 bases; junction bases outside the gene matches: 6. This TCR came from an adult man with Graves' ophthalmopathy. The chain uses TRBV6-2 or TRBV6-3 and TRBJ1-2; TRBD1 aligns across 7 bases. The sequencing sample was made of peripheral blood. The CDR3 sequence: CASSLDRAHGYTF. CDR3 DNA sequence: TGTGCCAGCAGTCTCGACAGGGCTCATGGCTACACCTTC.